This T cell receptor beta chain is drawn from a study of neurological immune-mediated disorders. Study-level findings and limits: Private repertoires in all groups were suggested by the absence of shared CDR3 amino acid sequences among expanded clones across subjects. The multiple sclerosis repertoire cluster had no association with any clinical or MRI feature. In HTLV-1-associated myelopathy, TCR clonal expansion was greatest, whereas multiple sclerosis had the least, falling below healthy controls.

Losses at the gene ends were 3 bases for V and 5 bases for J; bases not matched to a gene: 15. This CDR3 region has 18 residues. CDR1 and CDR2 from the germline V gene are MGHRA and YSYEKL. This clonotype was picked up many times. Its antigen remains unknown. TCRdb redid the calling of the 5' RACE reads with MiXCR, one entry per CDR3 protein. Counted here are tens of thousands of distinct CDR3 sequences, roughly 4.3% occurring once; the ten biggest clones make up 6.5% to 7.5%. Source material: PBMCs. This sequence originates from a man between 25 and 39 years old with multiple sclerosis. The chain recombines TRBV4-1 with TRBJ2-3; 9 nucleotides align to TRBD2. Here the CDR3 reads CASSHRTSVRLVGDTQYF. CDR3 DNA sequence: TGCGCCAGCAGCCACCGGACTAGCGTTAGGTTGGTAGGAGATACGCAGTATTTT.